Below are 17 T cell receptor beta chains sequenced from a single sample in a study of sequential checkpoint blockade in melanoma. Treatment reported: randomized to nivolumab then ipilimumab (arm A) or the reverse (arm B). Method: immunoSEQ multiplex PCR; TCRdb's copy keeps in-frame clones and lacks some. The sample has under 6,500 clones, about 30% seen once. Sequences were derived from tumor tissue (inferred from file names), sampled from a patient given nivolumab and ipilimumab in sequence. The receptors here all came from a human donor with melanoma.

The sample holds a few counts of this clone. X marks the residue encoded by a base that is unread or ambiguous. The rearrangement links TRBV18 to TRBJ1-3; D not resolved. CDR1 and CDR2 (germline): KGHSH, LQKENI. V was shortened by 2 bases and J by 0 bases, with 11 bases between the two germline ends. CDR3 length: 16 residues. The CDR3 sequence: CASSPFDXSSGNTIYF. The CDR3 DNA is TGTGCCAGCTCACCATTCGACASGAGCTCTGGAAACACCATATATTTT.

This sequence joins TRBV29-1 and TRBJ2-3, with D possibly TRBD2 on 6 matching bases. This CDR3 spans 15 amino acids. Trimming removed 6 bases at V and 10 bases at J, with 26 bases between. The germline gives CDR1 SQVTM, CDR2 ANQGSEA. CDR3 DNA sequence: TGCAGCGTACGACCCGACGGCGTCCGGGAGTTTGCGCAGTATTTT. It encodes CSVRPDGVREFAQYF.

A few counts support this clone. The chain joins TRBV11-3 to TRBJ2-3; no reliable D call. The germline V gene encodes CDR1 SGHNT and CDR2 YENEEA. The CDR3 spans 14 residues. Between the trimmed V and J ends, which lost 1 base and 0 bases, there was a span of 5 bases. The CDR3 bases are TGTGCCAGCAGCTTAGGAACTAGCACAGATACGCAGTATTTT. It is translated as CASSLGTSTDTQYF.

The V gene is TRBV25-1, the J gene TRBJ2-5, with TRBD2 matching over 7 bases. This CDR3 is built from 16 residues. Germline V CDR1 and CDR2: MGHDK, SYGVNS. V lost 2 bases and J lost 4; bases outside the gene matches: 10. CDR3 loop: CASSEGGGRERETQYF. As DNA, the CDR3 is TGTGCCAGCAGTGAAGGGGGAGGGCGGGAGAGAGAGACCCAGTACTTC. Supplemented by reference TRBV25-1 and TRBJ2-5, the full variable domain reads EADIYQTPRYLVIGTGKKITLECSQTMGHDKMYWYQQDPGMELHLIHYSYGVNSTEKGDLSSESTVSRIRTEHFPLTLESARPSHTSQYLCASSEGGGRERETQYFGPGTRLLVL.

In its sample, this clone was seen a few times. The chain couples TRBV9 to TRBJ2-5; D not certain. V dropped 0 bases and J dropped 1 base, with 4 bases sitting between them. The CDR3 runs 13 residues. CDR1 and CDR2 from the germline V gene are SGDLS and YYNGEE. CDR3 in DNA: TGTGCCAGCAGCGTAGGACCCCAAGAGACCCAGTACTTC. Translated, it gives CASSVGPQETQYF.

This chain links TRBV6-8 with TRBJ2-4, with 10 bases lining up with TRBD2. The germline V gene has CDR1 MNHGY and CDR2 SAAAGT. The CDR3 is 16 amino acids. V shed 2 bases, J shed 6 bases, and the junction held 7 bases outside the gene matches. The CDR3 sequence: CASSYPTSGNLNIQYF. In DNA, the CDR3 is TGTGCCAGCAGTTACCCAACTAGCGGGAATCTAAACATTCAGTACTTC.

V usage is TRBV6-8 and J usage is TRBJ2-1, with 12 bases lining up with TRBD2. The CDR3 runs to 16 residues. V trimming: 0 bases; J trimming: 9 bases; junction bases outside the gene matches: 6. The V gene's germline CDR1 is MNHGY and CDR2 SAAAGT. The CDR3 protein is CASSYSRLAGVTEQFF. CDR3 nucleotide sequence: TGTGCCAGCAGTTACTCCCGACTAGCGGGAGTTACTGAGCAGTTCTTC.

This chain's CDR3 is CASSYWRAGGYTF. In DNA form, the CDR3 reads TGTGCCAGCAGTTACTGGAGGGCAGGCGGCTACACCTTC. The chain couples TRBV6-8 to TRBJ1-2, with D hard to call. The V and J ends lost 1 base and 8 bases respectively, with 11 bases between them. The CDR3 is 13 amino acids. Germline lookup yields CDR1 MNHGY and CDR2 SAAAGT.

The V and J genes are TRBV25-1 and TRBJ2-7, with TRBD2 identical over 8 bases. This CDR3 is 12 amino acids long. The germline V gene encodes CDR1 MGHDK and CDR2 SYGVNS. The J segment lost 3 bases and the V segment lost 10 bases, leaving 5 bases of the junction unmatched. CDR3 DNA: TGTGCCACCAGCCGGGAGGGCTACGAGCAGTACTTC. It encodes CATSREGYEQYF.

This clone has just a few counts. The J gene is TRBJ2-2, the V gene TRBV11-3, with D maybe TRBD2 (6 bases). Trimming removed 3 bases from V and 1 base from J, with 15 bases in between. Germline V lookup: CDR1 SGHNT, CDR2 YENEEA. This CDR3 region has 17 residues. This CDR3 is CASSLAAQGGNTGELFF. CDR3 coding DNA: TGTGCCAGCAGCTTGGCAGCCCAGGGAGGGAACACCGGGGAGCTGTTTTTT.

The chain is built from TRBV19 and TRBJ2-1, with 7 nucleotides matching TRBD1. Germline V gene data show CDR1 as LNHDA and CDR2 as SQIVND (reference sequence). This CDR3 has 15 amino acids. V lost 3 bases, J lost 3 bases, and 5 bases stayed unmatched. CDR3 DNA: TGTGCCAGTAGTATCTTTCGGGACAGCTACAATGAGCAGTTCTTC. Its protein is CASSIFRDSYNEQFF.

This clone has a count of ten or more. J is TRBJ1-2 and V is TRBV11-3; D is ambiguous. Germline CDR1 SGHNT, CDR2 YENEEA. This CDR3 comprises 15 residues. V lost 5 bases and J 0 bases, leaving 13 bases between the germline ends. CDR3 residues: CASSRNGLSNYGYTF. The DNA for the CDR3 is TGTGCCAGCAGCCGCAACGGGCTGTCTAACTATGGCTACACCTTC.

The chain joins TRBV4-1 to TRBJ2-1; D is unclear. The CDR3 covers 15 residues. Germline V gene sequence: CDR1 MGHRA, CDR2 YSYEKL. The CDR3 loop is CTRHLEVYSYNEQFF. The CDR3 DNA is TGCACCCGCCACCTCGAAGTTTACTCCTACAATGAGCAGTTCTTC.

The rearrangement joins TRBV19 to TRBJ2-3, with 7 bases matching TRBD1. The CDR3 consists of 13 residues. Germline trimming cut 3 bases from V and 4 bases from J; bases unmatched to any gene: 1. Germline loops: CDR1 LNHDA, CDR2 SQIVND (reference sequence). The CDR3 loop is CASSIQGADTQYF. In DNA form, the CDR3 reads TGTGCCAGTAGTATCCAGGGGGCAGATACGCAGTATTTT.

The gene calls are TRBV6-8 and TRBJ2-7; TRBD1 matches 8 bases. This CDR3 region has 13 residues. Germline V gene lookup returns CDR1 MNHGY and CDR2 SAAAGT. V was clipped by 7 bases and J by 5 bases; unmatched bases: 7. Written as DNA, the CDR3 is TGTGCCAGCAAACAGACAGGGGAACACGAGCAGTACTTC. It specifies CASKQTGEHEQYF.

This clone has more than one count but fewer than ten. The chain links TRBV12-5 to TRBJ2-3, with D perhaps matching TRBD1 or TRBD2 (5 bases each). This CDR3 spans 14 amino acids. The V end lost 4 bases, the J end lost 3 bases, and 11 bases lay between the germline ends. Germline CDR1 is LGHNT and CDR2 is FRNRAP. The CDR3: CASGSRDPTDTQYF. DNA for the CDR3: TGTGCTAGTGGTTCCCGGGACCCAACAGATACGCAGTATTTT.

The J gene is TRBJ2-1, the V gene TRBV5-1; 11 bases are shared with TRBD2. The CDR3 covers 15 residues. The trim removed 4 bases at V and 8 bases at J, leaving 8 bases unmatched. Germline assignment: CDR1 SGHRS and CDR2 YFSETQ. The CDR3 bases are TGCGCCAGCAGCCCCCGACTAGCGGGAAGGGATGAGCAGTTCTTC. Its protein product is CASSPRLAGRDEQFF.